A selection of T cell receptor beta chains follows, all from one sample in a study of blood T cell repertoires in COVID-19. Profiling relied on immunoSEQ multiplex PCR, and the TCRdb table lists in-frame clones only, not all of them. The sample has roughly 130,000 clones; approximately 83% are singletons. The specimen was peripheral blood. The receptor set was obtained from a woman between 50 and 59 years old with acute or convalescent COVID-19. The CDR3 runs from the conserved cysteine through the conserved F or W. Fields, in order: clone size, V gene, D gene, J gene, CDR3 DNA, CDR3 protein. A D gene is named only where the DNA matches it firmly. Some rows mark clone size as missing; the rest say once, few, many or name a class of expanded clone.

.	TRBV19	.	TRBJ2-1	TGTGCCAGTAGTATAGATCTCGGAGGGGCCGATGAGCAGTTCTTC	CASSIDLGGADEQFF
.	TRBV6-6	TRBD1	TRBJ2-7	TGTGCCAGCAGCCGGGACAGTTACGAGCAGTACTTC	CASSRDSYEQYF
.	TRBV4-1	TRBD1	TRBJ1-1	TGCGCCAGCAGCCAAGAAAAAGGGGGCAGTAACAGGGGGAGAACTGAAGCTTTCTTT	CASSQEKGGSNRGRTEAFF
.	TRBV4-1	TRBD2	TRBJ2-3	TGCGCCAGCAGCCAGGCAAAGACTAGCGGGGGCACAGATACGCAGTATTTT	CASSQAKTSGGTDTQYF
.	TRBV5-8	.	TRBJ2-1	TGTGCCAGCAGCGATCTAGAGAATGAGCAGTTCTTC	CASSDLENEQFF
few	TRBV5-4	.	TRBJ2-4	TGTGCCAGCAGCTTGAAAGGGGGGGGATTAGCCAAAAACATTCAGTACTTC	CASSLKGGGLAKNIQYF
.	TRBV30	TRBD2	TRBJ2-2	TGTGCCGGACCGGGGCGGGGGGTCGGGGAGCTGTTTTTT	CAGPGRGVGELFF
once	TRBV29-1	.	TRBJ1-1	TGCAGCGCCCGACAGGCGAACACTGAAGCTTTCTTT	CSARQANTEAFF
.	TRBV5-1	TRBD1	TRBJ1-4	TGCGCCAGCAGCTTGGCCGCAGGGGGAGAGGAAAAACTGTTTTTT	CASSLAAGGEEKLFF
few	TRBV29-1	TRBD1	TRBJ1-4	TGCAGCGTTGAAGATCAGGGGGCTTATGAAAAACTGTTTTTT	CSVEDQGAYEKLFF
.	TRBV11-3	TRBD1	TRBJ2-6	TGTGCCAGCAGCCCGGGACAGGGGACCTCTGGGGCCAACGTCCTGACTTTC	CASSPGQGTSGANVLTF
.	TRBV5-6	.	TRBJ2-7	TGTGCCAGCAGCTTACGGGAGTTCGAGCAGTACTTC	CASSLREFEQYF
.	TRBV11-2	.	TRBJ1-1	TGTGCCAGCAGCTTACCACCGAACAGGGAAGCTTTCTTT	CASSLPPNREAFF
.	TRBV24-1	.	TRBJ1-5	TGTGCCACCAGTGGCGGGTATAGCAATCAGCCCCAGCATTTT	CATSGGYSNQPQHF
.	TRBV7-6	.	TRBJ2-7	TGTGCCAGCAGCGCAGACGGGACAACTGAGCAGTACTTC	CASSADGTTEQYF
.	TRBV20-1	.	TRBJ2-2	TGCAGTGCTAGTGGAGCGGGTATCGGGGAGCTGTTTTTT	CSASGAGIGELFF
.	TRBV2	TRBD1	TRBJ1-2	TGTGCCAGCAGGGCCGGGACAGGGGGCGATGGCTACACCTTC	CASRAGTGGDGYTF
.	TRBV5-4	.	TRBJ1-5	TGTGCCAGCAGCCCCTACCCGAGTCATCAGCCCCAGCATTTT	CASSPYPSHQPQHF
.	TRBV7-9	TRBD1	TRBJ1-1	TGTGCCAGCAGCTTGGCCGGGACAGTGAACACTGAAGCTTTCTTT	CASSLAGTVNTEAFF
.	TRBV9	.	TRBJ1-3	TGTGCCAGCAGCGTGTCGGACGGGGGTCCTGGAAACACCATATATTTT	CASSVSDGGPGNTIYF
few	TRBV29-1	.	TRBJ1-2	TGCAGCGTTGAATTAGGGGAGGATGGCTACACCTTC	CSVELGEDGYTF
.	TRBV15	TRBD1	TRBJ1-5	TGTGCCACCAGCAGATCCGGGACAGGGGGCCTGATGGGTCAGCCCCAGCATTTT	CATSRSGTGGLMGQPQHF
.	TRBV7-2	TRBD1	TRBJ2-7	TGTGCCAGCAGCTTGGACAGGGGTTCCTACGAGCAGTACTTC	CASSLDRGSYEQYF
.	TRBV7-6	.	TRBJ2-1	TGTGCCAGCAGCTTAGCCAGGGACAATGAGCAGTTCTTC	CASSLARDNEQFF
.	TRBV5-1	.	TRBJ2-1	TGCGCCAGCAGCTTGGGTTACTCCTACAATGAGCAGTTCTTC	CASSLGYSYNEQFF
.	TRBV5-6	TRBD1	TRBJ2-3	TGTGCCAGCAGCTTGGAAGGGACAGTCGTTTTCGAGGGCACAGATACGCAGTATTTT	CASSLEGTVVFEGTDTQYF
once	TRBV5-8	.	TRBJ1-1	TGTGCCAGCAGCTTGTCGGGAGGAGCCACTGAAGCTTTCTTT	CASSLSGGATEAFF
.	TRBV6-1	TRBD2	TRBJ2-7	TGTGCCAGCAGTGCCCTAGCGGGGGTTAGCTCCTACGAGCAGTACTTC	CASSALAGVSSYEQYF
.	TRBV15	.	TRBJ1-2	TGTGCCACCAGCACCCGTGACAGTGGCTATGGCTACACCTTC	CATSTRDSGYGYTF
.	TRBV7-3	TRBD2	TRBJ2-3	TGTGCCAGCAGCCCCCTAGCGGGTCCTAGCACAGATACGCAGTATTTT	CASSPLAGPSTDTQYF